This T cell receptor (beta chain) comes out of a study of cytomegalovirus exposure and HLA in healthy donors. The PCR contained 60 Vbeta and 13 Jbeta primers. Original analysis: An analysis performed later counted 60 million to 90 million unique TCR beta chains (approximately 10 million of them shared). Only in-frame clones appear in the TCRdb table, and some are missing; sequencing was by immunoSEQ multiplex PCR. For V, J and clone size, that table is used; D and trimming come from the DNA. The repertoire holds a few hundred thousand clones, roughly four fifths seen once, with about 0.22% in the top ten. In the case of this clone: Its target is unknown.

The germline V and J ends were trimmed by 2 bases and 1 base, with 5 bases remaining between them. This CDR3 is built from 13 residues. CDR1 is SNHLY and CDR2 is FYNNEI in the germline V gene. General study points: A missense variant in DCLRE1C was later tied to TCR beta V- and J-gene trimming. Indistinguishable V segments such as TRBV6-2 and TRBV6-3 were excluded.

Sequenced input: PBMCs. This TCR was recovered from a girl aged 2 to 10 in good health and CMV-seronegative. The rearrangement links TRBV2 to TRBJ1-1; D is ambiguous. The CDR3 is CASSEYGNTEAFF. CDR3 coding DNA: TGTGCCAGCAGTGAATACGGGAACACTGAAGCTTTCTTT. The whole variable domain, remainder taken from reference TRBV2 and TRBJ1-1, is EPEVTQTPSHQVTQMGQEVILRCVPISNHLYFYWYRQILGQKVEFLVSFYNNEISEKSEIFDDQFSVERPDGSNFTLKIRSTKLEDSAMYFCASSEYGNTEAFFGQGTRLTVV.